This entry is about one T cell receptor beta chain. Its antigen is not known. 60 Vbeta and 13 Jbeta primers were used in PCR. Profiled with immunoSEQ multiplex PCR; TCRdb holds only in-frame clones, not every one. The sample contains roughly 190,000 clones, approximately 84% of which appear only once. The record originates from a study of cytomegalovirus exposure and HLA in healthy donors. General study findings and limits: Most TCR sequences were uncommon, yet certain public TCRs appeared in many donors.

Looked up from germline, CDR1 is MDHEN and CDR2 is SYDVKM. V lost 7 bases to trimming and J lost 4 bases; unmatched junction nucleotides: 4. The CDR3 has 13 amino acids. Sequencing was done on a sample of PBMCs. This chain joins TRBV28 and TRBJ1-2; 9 bases fit TRBD1. The TCR originated in a female donor in good health and CMV-seronegative. Here the CDR3 DNA reads TGTGCCAGCACCCCGACAGGGGGCTATGGCTACACCTTC. The encoded protein is CASTPTGGYGYTF.